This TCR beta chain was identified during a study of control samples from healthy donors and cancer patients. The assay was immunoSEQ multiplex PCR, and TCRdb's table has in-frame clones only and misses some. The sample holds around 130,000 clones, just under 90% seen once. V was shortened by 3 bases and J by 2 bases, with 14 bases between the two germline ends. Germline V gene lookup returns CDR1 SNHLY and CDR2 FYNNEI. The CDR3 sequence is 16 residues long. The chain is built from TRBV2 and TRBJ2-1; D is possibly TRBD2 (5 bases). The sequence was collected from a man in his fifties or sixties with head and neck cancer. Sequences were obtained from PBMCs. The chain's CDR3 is CASSDSPQTTYNEQFF. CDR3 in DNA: TGTGCCAGCAGTGATAGCCCGCAGACTACCTACAATGAGCAGTTCTTC. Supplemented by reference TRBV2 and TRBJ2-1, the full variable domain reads EPEVTQTPSHQVTQMGQEVILRCVPISNHLYFYWYRQILGQKVEFLVSFYNNEISEKSEIFDDQFSVERPDGSNFTLKIRSTKLEDSAMYFCASSDSPQTTYNEQFFGPGTRLTVL.